This T cell receptor beta chain was captured in a study of blood T cell repertoires in COVID-19. This clone was observed a few times. The CDR3 contains 15 residues. Trimming pared 1 base from V and 7 bases from J, leaving 14 bases between. CDR1 MNHNS and CDR2 SASEGT come from the germline V gene. Sequencing was performed with immunoSEQ multiplex PCR; in TCRdb, only in-frame clones are kept and a portion is missing. The sample holds around 250,000 clones; over 75% are singletons and the top ten take about a sixth. Sequencing input: PBMCs or T cells enriched from blood (not recorded which). The gene calls are TRBV6-1 and TRBJ1-5; D may be TRBD1 (6 bases). The clonotype was recovered from a man younger than 35 who had recovered from COVID-19. DNA of the CDR3: TGTGCCAGCAGTGAAGTGGGGGGGCGGAGGCAGCCCCAGCATTTT. Translating gives CASSEVGGRRQPQHF.